These 17 T cell receptor beta chains were all obtained from the same sample, sequenced in a study of post-analysis software for immune sequencing data (dated by TCRdb to the mid-2010s). What the work shows at the level of the full study, not this receptor alone: Patients showed significantly higher frequencies than controls for five TRBV segments, among them TRBV5-6, TRBV5-1 and TRBV20-1.

The antigens these receptors bind are not known. Library prep was done by PCR. Sequencing used an Illumina HiSeq 2500. Unique molecular identifiers were incorporated into TCR beta cDNA libraries to reduce PCR and sequencing biases. Using fastp trimming at Q25 and MiXCR clonotype assembly, TCRdb reanalyzed the public sequencing data and kept in-frame beta chains. Every entry covers one CDR3 protein and lists the most common genes and DNA from its rows. The sample table holds 740,000 or so distinct CDR3 sequences, of which 53% were seen once. Approximately 4.2% of the sample rests with the top ten. Sequenced: blood. All receptors derive from a girl under 18 with multiple sclerosis.

The chain links TRBV29-1 to TRBJ2-5; tentatively, D is TRBD2 (6 bases). This CDR3 has 11 residues. V lost 5 bases and J lost 4, with 8 bases in between. Germline V gene data show CDR1 as SQVTM and CDR2 as ANQGSEA. The CDR3 protein is CSVTGVETQYF. CDR3 sequence (DNA): TGCAGCGTTACGGGGGTAGAGACCCAGTACTTC.

Here the CDR3 DNA reads TGTGCCAGCAGTTTAGGCATAACTAACTATGGCTACACCTTC. Translation: CASSLGITNYGYTF. This rearrangement joins TRBV12-3 or TRBV12-4 to TRBJ1-2; D remains unclear. Trimming removed 1 base at V and 0 bases at J, with 6 bases between. This CDR3 is built from 14 residues.

This rearrangement joins TRBV5-1 to TRBJ2-3; 11 bases fit TRBD1. Germline lookup yields CDR1 SGHRS and CDR2 YFSETQ. CDR3 length equals 14 residues. Losses at the gene ends were 6 bases for V and 6 bases for J; bases not matched to a gene: 6. The CDR3 DNA is TGCGCCAGCAAATCGGGACAGGGGGACGATACGCAGTATTTT. Its protein is CASKSGQGDDTQYF.

This clonotype was observed once. This chain uses TRBV12-3 or TRBV12-4 with TRBJ2-6; D is perhaps TRBD1 (6 bases). Trimming left V 10 bases short and J 2 bases short, with 9 bases between. The CDR3 extends over 13 amino acids. CDR3 in amino acids: CANRVPGANVLTF. CDR3 bases: TGTGCCAACAGGGTTCCTGGGGCCAACGTCCTGACTTTC.

The chain couples TRBV29-1 to TRBJ2-4, with 9 bases that match TRBD2. CDR1 is SQVTM and CDR2 is ANQGSEA in the germline V gene. V was clipped by 2 bases and J by 3 bases; unmatched bases: 11. The CDR3 loop spans 17 amino acids. CDR3 protein: CSVEFLIPTSGKNIQYF. In DNA form, the CDR3 reads TGCAGCGTTGAATTCTTGATTCCGACTAGCGGCAAAAACATTCAGTACTTC.

This clonotype was picked up a small number of times. J is TRBJ1-2 and V is TRBV10-3; D gene uncertain. The CDR3 contains 14 residues. Between the trimmed V and J ends, which lost 7 bases and 0 bases, there was a span of 12 bases. Germline CDR1 ENHRY, CDR2 SYGVKD. Here the CDR3 DNA reads TGTGCCATCAACCCCGTGGGGTCTAACTATGGCTACACCTTC. Amino acid sequence: CAINPVGSNYGYTF.

The genes are TRBV7-6 and TRBJ1-1, with unresolved D. Looked up from germline, CDR1 is SGHVS and CDR2 is FNYEAQ. Trimming stripped 5 bases from V and 4 bases from J, with 11 bases between. The CDR3 extends over 13 amino acids. In nucleotides, the CDR3 is TGTGCCAGCAGCGCCGACGTTAGCACTGAAGCTTTCTTT. Protein sequence: CASSADVSTEAFF.

The chain combines TRBV15 with TRBJ2-7; D tentatively fits TRBD1 or TRBD2 (5 bases each). The germline V gene has CDR1 LNHNV and CDR2 YYDKDF (reference sequence). This CDR3 region has 14 residues. The V end lost 5 bases, the J end lost 5 bases, and 16 bases lay between the germline ends. The CDR3 is CATSGTALRNEQYF. DNA for the CDR3: TGTGCCACCAGCGGGACGGCTCTGCGAAACGAGCAGTACTTC.

The J gene is TRBJ1-1, the V gene TRBV10-3; TRBD1 matches 9 bases. There are 14 residues in the CDR3. CDR1 is ENHRY and CDR2 is SYGVKD in the germline V gene. Trimming at V came to 4 bases and at J to 11 bases, leaving 11 bases not matched to a gene. The CDR3 here is CAISGTGTGHFAFF. The DNA for the CDR3 is TGTGCCATCAGTGGGACCGGGACAGGGCATTTCGCTTTCTTT.

Note on this clonotype: A read error may account for a junction end that differs from germline. The chain uses TRBV7-9 and TRBJ2-7; 11 bases are shared with TRBD1. Germline V gene data show CDR1 as SEHNR and CDR2 as FQNEAQ (reference sequence). This CDR3 contains 14 residues. CDR3 protein: CANSSGQGDHEQYF. Here the CDR3 DNA reads TGTGCCAACAGCTCGGGACAGGGGGACCACGAGCAGTACTTC.

This clonotype was observed at least ten times. The junction departs from germline at one end; a sequencing error may be responsible. The chain links TRBV5-1 to TRBJ2-7; perhaps TRBD2 as D (6 bases). Germline V gives CDR1 SGHRS, CDR2 YFSETQ. This CDR3 has 14 residues. The CDR3 protein is CASSLDGSSYEQYF. For the CDR3, the DNA is TGTGCCAGCAGTTTAGACGGGAGCTCCTACGAGCAGTACTTC.

Concerning this clonotype itself: The junction departs from germline at one end; a sequencing error may be responsible. J is TRBJ1-1 and V is TRBV5-4; 8 nucleotides line up with TRBD1. The CDR3 length is 16 residues. Germline CDR1 reads SGHNT; CDR2 reads YYREEE (reference sequence). CDR3 loop: CASSLEGARGRAEAFF. CDR3 nucleotide sequence: TGTGCCAGCAGCTTGGAAGGTGCCAGGGGGCGCGCTGAAGCTTTTTTT. The complete variable domain, with remaining parts taken from reference TRBV5-4 and TRBJ1-1, reads ETGVTQSPTHLIKTRGQQVTLRCSSQSGHNTVSWYQQALGQGPQFIFQYYREEENGRGNFPPRFSGLQFPNYSSELNVNALELDDSALYLCASSLEGARGRAEAFFGQGTRLTVV.

This clonotype has a handful of counts. The CDR3 is CSGRRASSSTDTQYF. For the CDR3, the DNA is TGCAGTGGGCGCCGGGCTAGCTCCAGCACAGATACGCAGTATTTT. The genes are TRBV20-1 and TRBJ2-3; TRBD2 is a possible D gene (5 bases). This CDR3 comprises 15 residues. Trimming took off 7 bases at V and 0 bases at J, with 17 bases between the two ends. Germline V lookup: CDR1 DFQATT, CDR2 SNEGSKA (reference sequence).

DNA of the CDR3: TGTGCCAGCAGCTTGCCAGCGAGCAACATTCAGTACTTC. Protein sequence: CASSLPASNIQYF. The chain has TRBV7-9 and TRBJ2-5, with no clear D. The J call may not be correct, given that the DNA end is closer to TRBJ2-4. Germline lookup yields CDR1 SEHNR and CDR2 FQNEAQ (reference sequence). This CDR3 has 13 residues.

The chain links TRBV7-2 to TRBJ2-5; 15 bases map to TRBD2. V shed 1 base and J 7 bases; nucleotides not matched to a gene: 1. Germline lookup yields CDR1 SGHTA and CDR2 FQGNSA. The CDR3 covers 15 residues. In DNA form, the CDR3 reads TGTGCCAGCAGCTTAGGGACTAGCGGGGGGGGGACCCAGTACTTC. It translates to CASSLGTSGGGTQYF. Filled out from reference TRBV7-2 and TRBJ2-5, the complete variable domain reads GAGVSQSPSNKVTEKGKDVELRCDPISGHTALYWYRQSLGQGLEFLIYFQGNSAPDKSGLPSDRFSAERTGGSVSTLTIQRTQQEDSAVYLCASSLGTSGGGTQYFGPGTRLLVL.

The chain carries TRBV7-8 and TRBJ2-7; D may be TRBD1 (5 bases). The CDR3 is 12 amino acids. The V end lost 5 bases, the J end lost 6 bases, and 11 bases lay between the germline ends. Germline V CDR1 and CDR2: SGHVS, FQNEAQ. DNA of the CDR3: TGTGCCAGCAGCCCACTTCAGGGCGAGCAGTACTTC. It is translated as CASSPLQGEQYF.

The chain links TRBV18 to TRBJ2-4; the D is unclear. Germline lookup yields CDR1 KGHSH and CDR2 LQKENI. V was cut by 0 bases and J by 5 bases, with 5 bases left in between. The CDR3 runs 13 residues. The CDR3 DNA follows: TGTGCCAGCTCACCACCAGGTCAAAACATTCAGTACTTC. Encoded protein: CASSPPGQNIQYF.